The 26 T cell receptor beta chains presented below share a single source sample, sequenced in a study of cytomegalovirus exposure and HLA in healthy donors. The PCR ran on 60 Vbeta and 13 Jbeta primers. TCRdb's copy holds only in-frame clones and misses some; the assay was immunoSEQ multiplex PCR. The top ten hold 0.2% to 0.25% of the sample, which has approximately 200,000 clones, less than 80% seen once. Input material: PBMCs. These receptors were obtained from a girl aged 2 to 9 in good health and CMV-seronegative.

The gene calls are TRBV7-6 and TRBJ2-7, with TRBD2 matching over 9 bases. Germline V lookup: CDR1 SGHVS, CDR2 FNYEAQ. This CDR3 is 15 amino acids long. After removal of 5 bases from V and 2 bases from J, the junction contained 7 bases not matched to a gene. CDR3 protein: CASSPSGGSPYEQYF. The CDR3 nucleotides are TGTGCCAGCAGCCCAAGCGGGGGGTCTCCCTACGAGCAGTACTTC.

V usage is TRBV10-3 and J usage is TRBJ1-1; D remains unclear. The V end lost 3 bases, the J end lost 4 bases, and 12 bases lay between the germline ends. CDR1 and CDR2 (germline): ENHRY, SYGVKD. CDR3 length: 14 residues. CDR3 residues: CAISDQTQITEAFF. The CDR3 DNA reads as TGTGCCATCAGTGACCAGACACAGATCACTGAAGCTTTCTTT.

The rearrangement links TRBV7-9 to TRBJ2-7, with 7 bases lining up with TRBD2. With 4 bases clipped from V and 4 bases from J, the junction kept 7 bases outside the gene matches. Germline CDR1 reads SEHNR; CDR2 reads FQNEAQ (reference sequence). This CDR3 has 14 amino acids. The CDR3 nucleotides read TGTGCCAGCAGCTCACTAGCGCCTCCTTACGAGCAGTACTTC. Translation gives CASSSLAPPYEQYF.

The chain uses TRBV5-6 and TRBJ1-2; D possibly corresponds to TRBD1 (5 bases). Trimming stripped 1 base from V and 3 bases from J, with 10 bases between. The CDR3 runs 14 residues. Per germline, CDR1 SGHDT and CDR2 YYEEEE. The CDR3 loop reads CASSLRQGYYGYTF. In DNA form, the CDR3 reads TGTGCCAGCAGCTTGAGGCAGGGATACTATGGCTACACCTTC.

The CDR3 sequence: CASSFTGTSGGTDTQYF. CDR3 nucleotides: TGTGCCAGCAGCTTTACGGGGACTAGCGGGGGCACAGATACGCAGTATTTT. V gene TRBV7-9 combines with J gene TRBJ2-3; TRBD2 aligns across 13 bases. Looked up from germline, CDR1 is SEHNR and CDR2 is FQNEAQ (reference sequence). With 3 bases clipped from V and 1 base from J, the junction kept 4 bases outside the gene matches. There are 17 residues in the CDR3.

The J gene is TRBJ1-5, the V gene TRBV30, with 7 bases fitting TRBD1. The CDR3 extends over 13 amino acids. Per germline, CDR1 GTSNPN and CDR2 SVGIG (reference sequence). V dropped 4 bases and J dropped 3; count of bases not matched to a gene: 3. The CDR3 loop reads CAWMGTDNQPQHF. The CDR3 DNA sequence: TGTGCCTGGATGGGGACAGACAATCAGCCCCAGCATTTT.

This chain uses TRBV7-9 with TRBJ2-7; TRBD1 agrees at 10 bases. This CDR3 is built from 14 residues. Germline CDR1 is SEHNR and CDR2 is FQNEAQ (reference sequence). The V and J ends lost 5 bases and 4 bases, in that order; junction bases with no gene match: 5. This CDR3 reads CASSLRQGAYEQYF. The CDR3, as DNA: TGTGCCAGCAGCCTGAGACAGGGGGCGTACGAGCAGTACTTC.

The chain links TRBV6-1 to TRBJ2-2, with TRBD2 matching 8 bases. The germline CDR1 and CDR2 sequences are MNHNS and SASEGT. The CDR3 is 15 residues long. The ends lost 11 bases at V and 5 bases at J; junction bases unmatched: 13. CDR3 coding DNA: TGTGCCGGACGAGCGGGAGCCCACTCAACCGGGGAGCTGTTTTTT. Its protein is CAGRAGAHSTGELFF.

This clone occurred a few times. This chain joins TRBV11-2 and TRBJ2-3, with D possibly being TRBD2 (7 bases). Germline CDR1 and CDR2: SGHAT and FQNNGV. The CDR3 totals 15 residues. With 4 bases removed from V and 6 bases from J, the gap between germline ends came to 17 bases. CDR3 sequence reads: CASSSLGRGLDTQYF. DNA for the CDR3: TGTGCCAGCAGCTCACTAGGGCGGGGGCTGGATACGCAGTATTTT.

This chain connects TRBV6-1 to TRBJ2-5, with 9 bases aligning to TRBD2. TRBJ2-7 explains the end of the DNA better; the J call may be wrong. CDR1 is MNHNS and CDR2 is SASEGT in the germline V gene. The length of the CDR3 is 13 residues. CDR3 sequence reads: CASRASGTYEQYF. CDR3 in DNA: TGTGCCAGCAGGGCTAGCGGGACCTACGAGCAGTACTTC.

V usage is TRBV7-2 and J usage is TRBJ1-2; TRBD1 matches 12 bases. CDR1 is SGHTA, CDR2 FQGNSA, per germline. V was pared by 3 bases and J by 7 bases, with 3 bases of the junction left unmatched. This CDR3 contains 14 residues. CDR3 amino acids: CASSLGQGAFGYTF. Here the CDR3 DNA reads TGTGCCAGCAGCTTGGGACAGGGGGCATTTGGCTACACCTTC. Based on the CDR3 plus reference TRBV7-2 and TRBJ1-2, the full variable domain is GAGVSQSPSNKVTEKGKDVELRCDPISGHTALYWYRQSLGQGLEFLIYFQGNSAPDKSGLPSDRFSAERTGGSVSTLTIQRTQQEDSAVYLCASSLGQGAFGYTFGSGTRLTVV.

The chain uses TRBV29-1 and TRBJ1-1; no clear D gene. This CDR3 region has 15 residues. Trimming took off 3 bases at V and 3 bases at J, with 17 bases between the two ends. CDR1 is SQVTM and CDR2 is ANQGSEA in the germline V gene. The CDR3, as DNA: TGCAGCGTTGAGCCCCATCTGTTCAGGTACACTGAAGCTTTCTTT. Amino acid sequence: CSVEPHLFRYTEAFF. Complete variable domain (other parts from reference TRBV29-1 and TRBJ1-1): SAVISQKPSRDICQRGTSLTIQCQVDSQVTMMFWYRQQPGQSLTLIATANQGSEATYESGFVIDKFPISRPNLTFSTLTVSNMSPEDSSIYLCSVEPHLFRYTEAFFGQGTRLTVV.

As DNA, the CDR3 is TGTGCCAGCACCTTAGACAATCAGCCCCAGCATTTT. Its protein is CASTLDNQPQHF. The chain carries TRBV21-1 and TRBJ1-5. TRBV21-1 is noted as a pseudogene. The CDR3 totals 12 residues.

The V gene is TRBV7-9, the J gene TRBJ2-6; D gene ambiguous. This CDR3 comprises 19 residues. Trimming stripped 6 bases from V and 0 bases from J, with 21 bases between. CDR1 and CDR2 (germline): SEHNR, FQNEAQ (reference sequence). CDR3 protein: CASRSVSKRPGSGANVLTF. In DNA, the CDR3 is TGTGCCAGCAGATCAGTTTCTAAAAGACCGGGCTCTGGGGCCAACGTCCTGACTTTC.

J is TRBJ2-3 and V is TRBV7-9, with unresolved D. Germline lookup yields CDR1 SEHNR and CDR2 FQNEAQ (reference sequence). CDR3 length: 12 amino acids. V lost 5 bases and J 6 bases, leaving 9 bases between the germline ends. The CDR3 loop is CASSPGRDTQYF. Here the CDR3 DNA reads TGTGCCAGCAGCCCAGGTCGGGATACGCAGTATTTT.

The chain is built from TRBV6-1 and TRBJ2-3; 9 bases fit TRBD2. V shed 7 bases and J 4 bases; nucleotides not matched to a gene: 9. This CDR3 comprises 15 residues. Germline CDR1 is MNHNS and CDR2 is SASEGT. The CDR3 here is CASTTPAGGPDTQYF. For the CDR3, the DNA is TGTGCCAGCACCACCCCGGCGGGGGGGCCAGATACGCAGTATTTT.

The J gene is TRBJ2-2, the V gene TRBV19; D is perhaps TRBD2 (7 bases). V lost 8 bases to trimming and J lost 8 bases, with 18 bases between them. The V gene's germline CDR1 is LNHDA and CDR2 SQIVND (reference sequence). This CDR3 has 14 residues. Here the CDR3 reads CASWGGITSGELFF. The CDR3 region has the DNA TGTGCCAGTTGGGGGGGCATTACGAGTGGGGAGCTGTTTTTT. Based on the CDR3 plus reference TRBV19 and TRBJ2-2, the full variable domain is DGGITQSPKYLFRKEGQNVTLSCEQNLNHDAMYWYRQDPGQGLRLIYYSQIVNDFQKGDIAEGYSVSREKKESFPLTVTSAQKNPTAFYLCASWGGITSGELFFGEGSRLTVL.

This clone was counted only a few times. The chain couples TRBV10-3 to TRBJ1-4; D uncertain. Germline V gene data show CDR1 as ENHRY and CDR2 as SYGVKD. V lost 4 bases to trimming and J lost 6 bases, with 9 bases between them. The CDR3 is 13 residues long. CDR3 nucleotide sequence: TGTGCCATCAGTGGCAGGTACGATGAAAAACTGTTTTTT. This gives the protein CAISGRYDEKLFF.

The chain is built from TRBV19 and TRBJ1-2, with D possibly TRBD1 on 5 matching bases. Per germline, CDR1 LNHDA and CDR2 SQIVND (reference sequence). The CDR3 consists of 13 residues. The V end lost 5 bases, the J end lost 4 bases, and 11 bases lay between the germline ends. The CDR3 region is CASSSGGGYGYTF. CDR3 in DNA: TGTGCCAGTAGTTCCGGCGGGGGCTATGGCTACACCTTC.

DNA of the CDR3: TGTGCCAGCAGTAACAGGGCCGGTCCGGCTTTCTTT. Residues: CASSNRAGPAFF. V usage is TRBV27 and J usage is TRBJ1-1, with a possible D match to TRBD1 (6 bases). The CDR3 sequence is 12 residues long. Deletions cut 5 bases from V and 11 bases from J, with 15 bases between. CDR1 and CDR2 (germline): MNHEY, SMNVEV (reference sequence).

This chain joins TRBV7-2 and TRBJ2-3, with D uncertain. Germline V gives CDR1 SGHTA, CDR2 FQGNSA. Trimming removed 4 bases at V and 5 bases at J, with 10 bases between. The CDR3 is made up of 13 amino acids. The CDR3 region is CASSSFPLDTQYF. CDR3 coding DNA: TGTGCCAGCAGCTCATTCCCATTAGATACGCAGTATTTT.

This clone was seen a few times. Here the CDR3 reads CASSRELSYEQYF. CDR3 sequence (DNA): TGCGCCAGCAGCCGGGAACTTTCCTACGAGCAGTACTTC. The chain is built from TRBV10-2 and TRBJ2-7, with D maybe TRBD2 (5 bases). This CDR3 is 13 amino acids long. Trimming left V 6 bases short and J 1 base short, with 10 bases between. Germline V CDR1 and CDR2: WSHSY, SAAADI.

This rearrangement joins TRBV5-4 to TRBJ2-1; D unclear. Germline CDR1 and CDR2: SGHNT and YYREEE (reference sequence). With 4 bases removed from V and 0 bases from J, the gap between germline ends came to 11 bases. The CDR3 is 15 residues long. DNA for the CDR3: TGTGCCAGCAGCGCTACTACGAACTCCTACAATGAGCAGTTCTTC. Translating gives CASSATTNSYNEQFF.

The chain employs TRBV29-1 and TRBJ2-3; 8 bases line up with TRBD1. Trimming at V came to 8 bases and at J to 4 bases, leaving 11 bases not matched to a gene. CDR1 and CDR2 (germline): SQVTM, ANQGSEA. The CDR3 covers 14 residues. The CDR3 DNA is TGCAGCCCCGCCGGGGACAGGCAGGCAGATACGCAGTATTTT. It translates to CSPAGDRQADTQYF.

This clone has just a few counts. The chain combines TRBV29-1 with TRBJ2-7; 8 nucleotides agree with TRBD2. This CDR3 has 14 amino acids. The V gene end was trimmed by 1 base and the J gene end by 6 bases; junction bases not matched to a gene: 8. From germline, CDR1 is SQVTM and CDR2 ANQGSEA. As DNA, the CDR3 is TGCAGCGTTGAAGTACAGCGGGAGACCTCCGAGCAGTACTTC. Encoded protein: CSVEVQRETSEQYF.

This clone was detected once. V and J are TRBV5-1 and TRBJ1-1; perhaps TRBD1 as D (5 bases). The CDR3 loop spans 16 amino acids. Trimming took 2 bases from V and 1 from J, leaving 15 bases between them. Germline CDR1 is SGHRS and CDR2 is YFSETQ. DNA for the CDR3: TGCGCCAGCAGCTTCGGCCAGGGACTTACGAACACTGAAGCTTTCTTT. It codes for CASSFGQGLTNTEAFF.